What follows are 32 T cell receptor beta chains derived from one specimen sequenced in a study of OX40 agonist ivuxolimab in advanced cancers. TCRdb's table, derived via immunoSEQ multiplex PCR, lists solely in-frame clones and lacks some. The sample contains about 20,000 clones, roughly 90% of which appear only once. The source material was CD4+ or CD8+ T cells sorted from blood, sampled in a trial of the OX40 agonist ivuxolimab. These receptor sequences come from an adult with an advanced solid tumor such as melanoma, head and neck, liver or kidney cancer.

The V gene is TRBV10-1, the J gene TRBJ2-7; maybe TRBD2 (5 bases). The CDR3 is 14 amino acids. V was pared by 10 bases and J by 2 bases, with 18 bases between. The germline V gene has CDR1 WNHNN and CDR2 SYGVQD (reference sequence). CDR3 in DNA: TGCGCCAACACCTTATCCGGGATGCCCTACGAGCAGTACTTC. Protein product: CANTLSGMPYEQYF.

The rearrangement links TRBV15 to TRBJ2-5; TRBD2 matches at 7 bases. J was trimmed by 5 bases and V by 4 bases; bases with no gene match: 10. This CDR3 is 15 amino acids long. CDR1 and CDR2 from the germline V gene are LNHNV and YYDKDF (reference sequence). The DNA for the CDR3 is TGTGCCACCAGCACCACTAGCGCGGTAGTGGAGACCCAGTACTTC. It codes for CATSTTSAVVETQYF.

V is TRBV7-2 and J is TRBJ2-7; D gene uncertain. The CDR3 consists of 13 residues. Germline loops: CDR1 SGHTA, CDR2 FQGNSA. V was cut by 5 bases and J by 1 base, with 9 bases left in between. CDR3 region: CASSLERSYEQYF. The CDR3 nucleotides read TGTGCCAGCAGCCTAGAACGATCCTACGAGCAGTACTTC.

The chain couples TRBV28 to TRBJ1-5; D gene ambiguous. The CDR3 contains 14 residues. Trimming pared 6 bases from V and 3 bases from J, leaving 12 bases between. The germline V gene encodes CDR1 MDHEN and CDR2 SYDVKM. The chain's CDR3 is CASSIRGSNQPQHF. The CDR3 DNA is TGTGCCAGCAGCATTCGAGGCTCCAATCAGCCCCAGCATTTT. Full variable domain (rest looked up from reference TRBV28 and TRBJ1-5): DVKVTQSSRYLVKRTGEKVFLECVQDMDHENMFWYRQDPGLGLRLIYFSYDVKMKEKGDIPEGYSVSREKKERFSLILESASTNQTSMYLCASSIRGSNQPQHFGDGTRLSIL.

The chain joins TRBV7-6 to TRBJ2-7; 7 bases map to TRBD1. V lost 0 bases and J lost 7; bases outside the gene matches: 6. Germline V gene sequence: CDR1 SGHVS, CDR2 FNYEAQ. The CDR3 is made up of 14 amino acids. CDR3 nucleotides: TGTGCCAGCAGCTTAGCGGGACAGCTAGGGGAGCAGTACTTC. As protein: CASSLAGQLGEQYF.

The chain has TRBV7-9 and TRBJ2-3; D perhaps matches TRBD1 (5 bases). Trimming took off 5 bases at V and 10 bases at J, with 16 bases between the two ends. The length of the CDR3 is 13 residues. Germline V gene lookup returns CDR1 SEHNR and CDR2 FQNEAQ (reference sequence). In nucleotides, the CDR3 is TGTGCCAGCAGCAAGGACGACAGACGGGCGCAGTATTTT. Protein product: CASSKDDRRAQYF.

This clone has a single count. The chain uses TRBV11-2 and TRBJ2-7; D may be TRBD2 (5 bases). The germline V gene has CDR1 SGHAT and CDR2 FQNNGV. The CDR3 totals 16 residues. V dropped 4 bases and J dropped 4 bases, with 20 bases sitting between them. The CDR3 loop reads CASSSPLNRRWYEQYF. CDR3 bases: TGTGCCAGCAGCTCACCCCTTAACCGGAGGTGGTACGAGCAGTACTTC.

The rearrangement links TRBV2 to TRBJ2-7; D is perhaps TRBD2 (6 bases). From germline, CDR1 is SNHLY and CDR2 FYNNEI. The CDR3 totals 15 residues. Trimming left V 4 bases short and J 2 bases short, with 15 bases between. The CDR3 here is CASSVLAGRAYEQYF. DNA for the CDR3: TGTGCCAGCAGTGTCTTAGCCGGGAGAGCCTACGAGCAGTACTTC.

The chain uses TRBV19 and TRBJ2-1; D is unresolved. This CDR3 region has 14 residues. V gave up 5 bases and J gave up 0 bases, with 8 bases separating them. CDR1 is LNHDA, CDR2 SQIVND, per germline (reference sequence). For the CDR3, the DNA is TGTGCCAGTAGTTGGGCGGACTCCTACAATGAGCAGTTCTTC. This codes for CASSWADSYNEQFF. Together with reference TRBV19 and TRBJ2-1, the CDR3 gives the full variable domain: DGGITQSPKYLFRKEGQNVTLSCEQNLNHDAMYWYRQDPGQGLRLIYYSQIVNDFQKGDIAEGYSVSREKKESFPLTVTSAQKNPTAFYLCASSWADSYNEQFFGPGTRLTVL.

V gene TRBV27 combines with J gene TRBJ2-1; TRBD2 aligns across 8 bases. The CDR3 sequence is 18 residues long. In germline, CDR1 is MNHEY, CDR2 SMNVEV (reference sequence). V lost 5 bases and J lost 0; bases outside the gene matches: 12. The DNA for the CDR3 is TGTGCCAGCAGTCTATTACTCTCTAGCGGGCCCTCCTACAATGAGCAGTTCTTC. Translating it yields CASSLLLSSGPSYNEQFF.

The chain couples TRBV19 to TRBJ2-1, with 9 bases that match TRBD1. With V trimmed by 5 bases and J by 6 bases, 5 bases remained unmatched. Germline V gene lookup returns CDR1 LNHDA and CDR2 SQIVND (reference sequence). This CDR3 region has 14 residues. DNA of the CDR3: TGTGCCAGTAGTTGGACAGGGGAGGGCAATGAGCAGTTCTTC. It yields the protein CASSWTGEGNEQFF. Drawing the rest from reference TRBV19 and TRBJ2-1, the complete variable domain is DGGITQSPKYLFRKEGQNVTLSCEQNLNHDAMYWYRQDPGQGLRLIYYSQIVNDFQKGDIAEGYSVSREKKESFPLTVTSAQKNPTAFYLCASSWTGEGNEQFFGPGTRLTVL.

J is TRBJ1-3 and V is TRBV11-2; weak D call: TRBD1 (5 bases). This CDR3 has 17 amino acids. The germline V and J ends were trimmed by 3 bases and 0 bases, with 15 bases remaining between them. Germline V CDR1 and CDR2: SGHAT, FQNNGV. CDR3 residues: CASSFPILDSSGNTIYF. In nucleotides, the CDR3 is TGTGCCAGCAGCTTCCCCATACTCGACAGCTCTGGAAACACCATATATTTT. Filled out from reference TRBV11-2 and TRBJ1-3, the complete variable domain reads EAGVAQSPRYKIIEKRQSVAFWCNPISGHATLYWYQQILGQGPKLLIQFQNNGVVDDSQLPKDRFSAERLKGVDSTLKIQPAKLEDSAVYLCASSFPILDSSGNTIYFGEGSWLTVV.

The V and J genes are TRBV5-4 and TRBJ2-1, with 9 bases identical to TRBD2. Germline loops: CDR1 SGHNT, CDR2 YYREEE (reference sequence). Unmatched junction bases numbered 7, after V lost 0 bases and J lost 0 bases. The CDR3 extends over 18 amino acids. The CDR3 DNA reads as TGTGCCAGCAGCTTGGATCTAGCGGGGCCTAGCTCCTACAATGAGCAGTTCTTC. Its protein product is CASSLDLAGPSSYNEQFF.

This chain links TRBV2 with TRBJ2-7, with D possibly matching TRBD2 (6 bases). From germline, CDR1 is SNHLY and CDR2 FYNNEI. The CDR3 extends over 13 amino acids. CDR3 sequence (DNA): TGTGCAGCGGCACGGGAGTTATCCTACGAGCAGTACTTC. Its translation: CAAARELSYEQYF.

This rearrangement joins TRBV4-3 to TRBJ2-7; 7 positions agree with TRBD2. Germline assignment: CDR1 LGHNA and CDR2 YSLEER. J was trimmed by 4 bases and V by 1 base; bases with no gene match: 7. The CDR3 totals 15 residues. In DNA, the CDR3 is TGCGCCAGCAGCCAAGCACCGCGGGAGAGGTACGAGCAGTACTTC. Amino acids: CASSQAPRERYEQYF.

The chain employs TRBV5-8 and TRBJ2-5; possibly TRBD1 for D (6 bases). The length of the CDR3 is 13 residues. V lost 5 bases and J 2 bases, leaving 10 bases between the germline ends. Germline V CDR1 and CDR2: SGHTS, YDEGEE. CDR3 residues: CASRHRAQETQYF. The CDR3 nucleotides are TGTGCCAGCAGACACAGGGCACAAGAGACCCAGTACTTC.

This clone was counted a single time. This chain connects TRBV28 to TRBJ1-5, with 9 bases matching TRBD1. The CDR3 totals 18 residues. Trimming removed 6 bases from V and 0 bases from J; junction bases left unmatched: 12. Germline assignment: CDR1 MDHEN and CDR2 SYDVKM. The CDR3 DNA reads as TGTGCCAGCAGGGGGGGCCCCGGGACAGGGTTTAGCAATCAGCCCCAGCATTTT. It codes for CASRGGPGTGFSNQPQHF.

Relative to its sample, this clone is large (0.1 to 1%). The rearrangement uses TRBV4-1 and TRBJ2-7; no firm D call. The germline V and J ends were trimmed by 1 base and 0 bases, with 10 bases remaining between them. Germline V lookup: CDR1 MGHRA, CDR2 YSYEKL. The CDR3 extends over 15 amino acids. In nucleotides, the CDR3 is TGCGCCAGCAGCCAAGCGGCGGAGAGCTCCTACGAGCAGTACTTC. The encoded protein is CASSQAAESSYEQYF.

This clone is a singleton in its sample. This chain links TRBV2 with TRBJ1-5; 8 bases map to TRBD1. The CDR3 covers 15 residues. Germline values: CDR1 SNHLY, CDR2 FYNNEI. V gave up 9 bases and J gave up 0 bases; unmatched junction bases: 7. In DNA, the CDR3 is TGTGCCAGTACCAGGACAGGGAATAGCAATCAGCCCCAGCATTTT. Amino acid sequence: CASTRTGNSNQPQHF.

The gene calls are TRBV7-9 and TRBJ2-5, with 13 bases aligning to TRBD2. Germline CDR1 is SEHNR and CDR2 is FQNEAQ (reference sequence). The length of the CDR3 is 18 residues. V lost 5 bases and J lost 5; bases outside the gene matches: 14. The CDR3 is CASSPKGLTSGRRETQYF. The CDR3 nucleotides read TGTGCCAGCAGCCCAAAAGGTTTGACTAGCGGGAGGAGGGAGACCCAGTACTTC. Full variable domain (remainder filled in from reference TRBV7-9 and TRBJ2-5): DTGVSQNPRHKITKRGQNVTFRCDPISEHNRLYWYRQTLGQGPEFLTYFQNEAQLEKSRLLSDRFSAERPKGSFSTLEIQRTEQGDSAMYLCASSPKGLTSGRRETQYFGPGTRLLVL.

The J gene is TRBJ2-5, the V gene TRBV14; 9 bases align to TRBD1. The CDR3 is 13 residues long. Trimming cost V 6 bases and J 4 bases; bases outside gene matches: 3. Germline CDR1 is SGHDN and CDR2 is FVKESK. CDR3 sequence (DNA): TGTGCCAGCAGGACAGGGGGAAGAGAGACCCAGTACTTC. Translation gives CASRTGGRETQYF.

The chain uses TRBV5-1 and TRBJ2-1; D is perhaps TRBD2 (5 bases). V lost 0 bases and J lost 5, with 12 bases in between. The CDR3 spans 15 residues. The germline gives CDR1 SGHRS, CDR2 YFSETQ. As DNA, the CDR3 is TGCGCCAGCAGCTTGGTAGCTAGCTCAGACAATGAGCAGTTCTTC. Protein sequence: CASSLVASSDNEQFF.

The count of this clone is one. The J gene is TRBJ2-2, the V gene TRBV27, with 12 nucleotides matching TRBD2. Per germline, CDR1 MNHEY and CDR2 SMNVEV (reference sequence). This CDR3 spans 19 amino acids. V lost 0 bases and J lost 7; bases outside the gene matches: 12. The DNA for the CDR3 is TGTGCCAGCAGTTTATCGTTGAGGCTAGCGGGAGGGGAATTCGGGGAGCTGTTTTTT. Amino acids: CASSLSLRLAGGEFGELFF.

The CDR3 nucleotides read TGTGCCAGCAGCACGACAGCCTATTCCTCCTACAATGAGCAGTTCTTC. Encoded protein: CASSTTAYSSYNEQFF. This chain connects TRBV7-2 to TRBJ2-1; a possible D gene is TRBD1 (5 bases). Trimming pared 5 bases from V and 0 bases from J, leaving 14 bases between. Germline loops: CDR1 SGHTA, CDR2 FQGNSA. The CDR3 consists of 16 residues.

The chain couples TRBV27 to TRBJ1-1; D may be TRBD1 (5 bases). CDR3 size: 14 residues. Germline V lookup: CDR1 MNHEY, CDR2 SMNVEV (reference sequence). Trimming took 0 bases from V and 5 from J, leaving 10 bases between them. The CDR3 loop is CASSLSRDWTEAFF. CDR3 nucleotide sequence: TGTGCCAGCAGTTTATCCAGGGACTGGACTGAAGCTTTCTTT.

The CDR3 loop reads CASSESGSNTGELFF. CDR3 coding DNA: TGTGCCAGCAGCGAGTCAGGGTCGAACACCGGGGAGCTGTTTTTT. The rearrangement joins TRBV9 to TRBJ2-2; D may be TRBD1 (5 bases). This CDR3 comprises 15 residues. CDR1 is SGDLS, CDR2 YYNGEE, per germline. V gave up 3 bases and J gave up 0 bases, with 9 bases separating them.

About this clone itself: Other nucleotide sequences from this sample produce the same CDR3. The rearrangement links TRBV7-2 to TRBJ2-7, with a weak D call TRBD2 (5 bases). Germline lookup yields CDR1 SGHTA and CDR2 FQGNSA. The CDR3 sequence is 13 residues long. The germline V and J ends were trimmed by 3 bases and 6 bases, with 12 bases remaining between them. The CDR3 DNA reads as TGTGCCAGCAGCTTGGGGAGTTGGGTCGAGCAGTACTTC. It specifies CASSLGSWVEQYF.

The chain couples TRBV9 to TRBJ1-1; TRBD1 aligns across 7 bases. Losses at the gene ends were 4 bases for V and 5 bases for J; bases not matched to a gene: 11. CDR1 is SGDLS, CDR2 YYNGEE, per germline. The CDR3 has 15 amino acids. The CDR3 region has the DNA TGTGCCAGCAGCCGACCTGGGACAGAGTGGACTGAAGCTTTCTTT. Its translation is CASSRPGTEWTEAFF. Based on the CDR3 plus reference TRBV9 and TRBJ1-1, the full variable domain is DSGVTQTPKHLITATGQRVTLRCSPRSGDLSVYWYQQSLDQGLQFLIQYYNGEERAKGNILERFSAQQFPDLHSELNLSSLELGDSALYFCASSRPGTEWTEAFFGQGTRLTVV.

The chain combines TRBV19 with TRBJ2-7, with a weak D call TRBD2 (6 bases). This CDR3 comprises 15 residues. Trimming removed 6 bases from V and 4 bases from J, with 19 bases in between. Germline loops: CDR1 LNHDA, CDR2 SQIVND (reference sequence). The CDR3 is CASSRWDSLLYEQYF. The CDR3 DNA sequence: TGTGCCAGTAGCCGCTGGGACTCCCTACTTTACGAGCAGTACTTC.

V gene TRBV7-2 combines with J gene TRBJ1-2; D is undetermined. CDR1 and CDR2 from the germline V gene are SGHTA and FQGNSA. V lost 6 bases and J lost 5, with 10 bases in between. CDR3 length equals 12 residues. The CDR3 nucleotides read TGTGCCAGCAGGTCAGACGGATATGGCTACACCTTC. As protein: CASRSDGYGYTF. Together with reference TRBV7-2 and TRBJ1-2, the CDR3 gives the full variable domain: GAGVSQSPSNKVTEKGKDVELRCDPISGHTALYWYRQSLGQGLEFLIYFQGNSAPDKSGLPSDRFSAERTGGSVSTLTIQRTQQEDSAVYLCASRSDGYGYTFGSGTRLTVV.

The rearrangement joins TRBV6-6 to TRBJ2-1; no clear D. Germline V gives CDR1 MNHNY, CDR2 SVGAGI (reference sequence). V gave up 7 bases and J gave up 2 bases, with 9 bases separating them. This CDR3 has 13 residues. The CDR3 is CASTLNPYNEQFF. CDR3 nucleotide sequence: TGTGCCAGCACCTTAAATCCCTACAATGAGCAGTTCTTC.

The chain links TRBV9 to TRBJ2-7; 7 nucleotides agree with TRBD2. Trimming at V came to 5 bases and at J to 7 bases, leaving 6 bases not matched to a gene. Germline assignment: CDR1 SGDLS and CDR2 YYNGEE. The CDR3 loop spans 12 amino acids. The CDR3 region has the DNA TGTGCCAGCAGACGGGGGGTGGTTGAGCAGTACTTC. It is translated as CASRRGVVEQYF.